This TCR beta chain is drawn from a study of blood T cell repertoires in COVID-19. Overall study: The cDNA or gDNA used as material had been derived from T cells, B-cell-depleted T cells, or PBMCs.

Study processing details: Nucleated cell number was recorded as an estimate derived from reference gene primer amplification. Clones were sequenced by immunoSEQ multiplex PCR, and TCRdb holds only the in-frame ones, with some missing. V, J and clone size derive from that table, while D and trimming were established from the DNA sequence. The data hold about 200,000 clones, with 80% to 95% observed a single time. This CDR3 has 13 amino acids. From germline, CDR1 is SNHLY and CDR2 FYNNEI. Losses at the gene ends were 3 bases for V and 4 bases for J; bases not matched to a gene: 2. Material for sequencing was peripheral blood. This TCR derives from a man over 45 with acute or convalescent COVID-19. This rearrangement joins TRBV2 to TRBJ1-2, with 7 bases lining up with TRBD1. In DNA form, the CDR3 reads TGTGCCAGCAGTGACACAGGGGTCTATGGCTACACCTTC. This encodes CASSDTGVYGYTF.